This entry is about one T cell receptor beta chain. Germline V CDR1 and CDR2: LNHDA, SQIVND (reference sequence). This CDR3 is 13 amino acids long. Trimming removed 6 bases at V and 4 bases at J, with 12 bases between. This entry belongs to a study of blood T cell repertoires in COVID-19. Study summary: Specimens from acute and convalescent COVID-19 originated in the United States, Italy and Spain.

Libraries were prepared by immunoSEQ multiplex PCR; TCRdb keeps only in-frame clonotypes and omits some of them. The sample includes some 200,000 clones, roughly 89% seen only once; the top ten take roughly an eighth. The J gene is TRBJ2-5, the V gene TRBV19; unclear D gene. Sequencing input: peripheral blood. The receptor's source is an older woman with COVID-19, enrolled during active disease. Here the CDR3 reads CASSGGEIETQYF. The DNA for the CDR3 is TGTGCCAGTAGCGGCGGAGAGATAGAGACCCAGTACTTC.